The source of this T cell receptor beta chain is a study of blood T cell repertoires in COVID-19. Trimming pared 4 bases from V and 9 bases from J, leaving 26 bases between. CDR1 and CDR2 from the germline V gene are SGHRS and YFSETQ. CDR3 length equals 17 residues. Generated by immunoSEQ multiplex PCR, the TCRdb table keeps only in-frame clones and is missing some. The sample has 90,000 or so clones; 80% to 90% are singletons. Only one count was recorded for this clone. The V call is TRBV5-1, the J call TRBJ2-1; possible D gene TRBD2, 6 bases. The receptor was isolated from a human donor in a cohort sampled during active COVID-19. The material sequenced was peripheral blood. The CDR3 spells CASSPFGRGNIVGEQFF. CDR3 DNA sequence: TGCGCCAGCAGCCCCTTTGGGCGGGGAAATATAGTGGGTGAGCAGTTCTTC.